These 2 T cell receptor beta chains share one sample of origin, sequenced in a study of patients and donors after allogeneic stem cell transplantation. TCRdb processed the RT-PCR reads anew with MiXCR; each CDR3 protein has one entry. The table includes about 25,000 distinct CDR3 sequences, more than 8% detected once. Sequenced sample: blood, either unsorted or a sorted T cell fraction (not recorded which). Receptors originate from a human donor who was either an allogeneic HSCT recipient or a stem cell or donor lymphocyte infusion donor (not recorded which). It is not recorded whose cells these are; they may come from a transplant donor.

This clonotype was seen ten or more times. The J gene is TRBJ2-5, the V gene TRBV20-1; the match to TRBD1 covers 10 bases. The CDR3 extends over 17 amino acids. CDR1 DFQATT and CDR2 SNEGSKA come from the germline V gene (reference sequence). V gave up 5 bases and J gave up 5 bases; unmatched junction bases: 17. The CDR3 reads CSAGLGTGVVSKETQYF. In DNA, the CDR3 is TGCAGTGCTGGGTTAGGGACAGGGGTCGTTTCAAAGGAGACCCAGTACTTC.

In its sample, this clonotype was seen many times. The chain employs TRBV20-1 and TRBJ2-3; TRBD2 matches at 8 bases. Germline lookup yields CDR1 DFQATT and CDR2 SNEGSKA (reference sequence). The CDR3 loop spans 15 amino acids. The V and J ends lost 5 bases and 4 bases, in that order; junction bases with no gene match: 11. CDR3 region: CSAPDSGGPPDTQYF. The CDR3 DNA is TGCAGTGCTCCAGATTCGGGGGGGCCCCCAGATACGCAGTATTTT.